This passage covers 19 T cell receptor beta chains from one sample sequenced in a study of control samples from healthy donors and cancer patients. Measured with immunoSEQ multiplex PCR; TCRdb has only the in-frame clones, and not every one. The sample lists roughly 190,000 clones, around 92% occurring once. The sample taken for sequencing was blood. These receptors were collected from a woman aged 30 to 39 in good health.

The CDR3 sequence is CAISARANEQYF. Here the CDR3 DNA reads TGTGCCATCAGTGCCAGGGCCAACGAGCAGTACTTC. The chain combines TRBV10-3 with TRBJ2-7; tentative D call: TRBD1 (5 bases). From germline, CDR1 is ENHRY and CDR2 SYGVKD. CDR3 length equals 12 residues. Trimming took off 4 bases at V and 5 bases at J, with 9 bases between the two ends.

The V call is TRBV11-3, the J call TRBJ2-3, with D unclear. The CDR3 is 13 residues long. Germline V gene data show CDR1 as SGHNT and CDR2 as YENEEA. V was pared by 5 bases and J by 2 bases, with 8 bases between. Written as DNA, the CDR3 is TGTGCCAGCAGCCGGACCTTCACAGATACGCAGTATTTT. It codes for CASSRTFTDTQYF.

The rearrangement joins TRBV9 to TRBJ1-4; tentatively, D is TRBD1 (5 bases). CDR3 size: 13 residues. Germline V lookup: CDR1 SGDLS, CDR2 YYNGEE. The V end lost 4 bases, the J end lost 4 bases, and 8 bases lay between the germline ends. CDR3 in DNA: TGTGCCAGCAGCAAGGGACTTAATGAAAAACTGTTTTTT. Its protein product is CASSKGLNEKLFF.

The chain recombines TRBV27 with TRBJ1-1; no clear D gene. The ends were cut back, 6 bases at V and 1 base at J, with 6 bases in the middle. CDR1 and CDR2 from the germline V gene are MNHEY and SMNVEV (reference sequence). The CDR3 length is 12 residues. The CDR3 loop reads CASREGNTEAFF. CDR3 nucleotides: TGTGCCAGCAGGGAGGGGAACACTGAAGCTTTCTTT.

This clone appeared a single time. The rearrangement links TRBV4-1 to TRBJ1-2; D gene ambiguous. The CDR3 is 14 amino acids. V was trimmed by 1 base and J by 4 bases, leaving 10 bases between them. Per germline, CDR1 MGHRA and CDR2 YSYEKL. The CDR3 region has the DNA TGCGCCAGCAGCCAAGGGGCACTCACCTATGGCTACACCTTC. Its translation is CASSQGALTYGYTF.

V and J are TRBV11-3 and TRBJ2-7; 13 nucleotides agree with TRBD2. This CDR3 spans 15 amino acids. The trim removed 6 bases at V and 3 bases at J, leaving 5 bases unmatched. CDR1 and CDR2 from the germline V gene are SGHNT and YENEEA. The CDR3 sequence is CASRGTSGTIYEQYF. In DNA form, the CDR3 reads TGTGCCAGCAGGGGGACTAGCGGGACTATCTACGAGCAGTACTTC.

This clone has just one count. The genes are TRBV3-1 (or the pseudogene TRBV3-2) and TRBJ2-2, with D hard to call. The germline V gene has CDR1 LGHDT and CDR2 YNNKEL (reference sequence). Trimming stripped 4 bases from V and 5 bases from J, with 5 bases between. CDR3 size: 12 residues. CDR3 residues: CASSLGTGELFF. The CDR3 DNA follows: TGTGCCAGCAGCCTTGGGACCGGGGAGCTGTTTTTT.

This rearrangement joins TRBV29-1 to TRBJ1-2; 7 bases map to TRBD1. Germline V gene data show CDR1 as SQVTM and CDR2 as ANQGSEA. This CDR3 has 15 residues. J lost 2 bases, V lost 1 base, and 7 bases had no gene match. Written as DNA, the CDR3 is TGCAGCGTTGAAGCCCTGGGACAGAAAAACTATGGCTACACCTTC. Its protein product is CSVEALGQKNYGYTF.

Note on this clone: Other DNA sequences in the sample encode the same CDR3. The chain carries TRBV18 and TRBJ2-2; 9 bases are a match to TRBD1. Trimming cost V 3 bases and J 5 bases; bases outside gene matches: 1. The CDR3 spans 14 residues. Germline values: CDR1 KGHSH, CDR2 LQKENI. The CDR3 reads CASSPGQGTGELFF. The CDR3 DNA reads TGTGCCAGCTCACCGGGACAGGGAACCGGGGAGCTGTTTTTT. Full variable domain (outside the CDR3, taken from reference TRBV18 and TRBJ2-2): NAGVMQNPRHLVRRRGQEARLRCSPMKGHSHVYWYRQLPEEGLKFMVYLQKENIIDESGMPKERFSAEFPKEGPSILRIQQVVRGDSAAYFCASSPGQGTGELFFGEGSRLTVL.

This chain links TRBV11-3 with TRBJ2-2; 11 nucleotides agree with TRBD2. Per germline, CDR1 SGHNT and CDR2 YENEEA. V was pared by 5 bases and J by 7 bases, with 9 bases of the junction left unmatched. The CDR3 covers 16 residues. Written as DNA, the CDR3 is TGTGCCAGCAGCCAGGGCCTAGCGGGAGGTGTCGGGGAGCTGTTTTTT. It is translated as CASSQGLAGGVGELFF.

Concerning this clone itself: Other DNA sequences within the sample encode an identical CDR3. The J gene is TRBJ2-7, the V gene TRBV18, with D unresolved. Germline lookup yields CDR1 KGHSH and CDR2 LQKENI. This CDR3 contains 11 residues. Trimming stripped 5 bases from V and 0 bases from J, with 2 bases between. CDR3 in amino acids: CASSDSYEQYF. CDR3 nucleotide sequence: TGTGCCAGCTCAGACTCCTACGAGCAGTACTTC.

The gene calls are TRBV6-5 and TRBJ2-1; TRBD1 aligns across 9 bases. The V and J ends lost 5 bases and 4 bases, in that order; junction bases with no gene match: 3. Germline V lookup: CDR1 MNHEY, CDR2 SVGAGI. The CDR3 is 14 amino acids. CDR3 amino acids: CASSPGTGYNEQFF. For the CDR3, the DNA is TGTGCCAGCAGTCCGGGGACAGGGTACAATGAGCAGTTCTTC.

In DNA form, the CDR3 reads TGTGCCAGCAGTCGGGACAACCAAGAGACCCAGTACTTC. Its protein is CASSRDNQETQYF. The chain employs TRBV11-2 and TRBJ2-5; D possibly corresponds to TRBD1 (6 bases). Germline V gives CDR1 SGHAT, CDR2 FQNNGV. The V end was cut by 6 bases, the J end by 0 bases, with 8 bases between. The CDR3 runs 13 residues.

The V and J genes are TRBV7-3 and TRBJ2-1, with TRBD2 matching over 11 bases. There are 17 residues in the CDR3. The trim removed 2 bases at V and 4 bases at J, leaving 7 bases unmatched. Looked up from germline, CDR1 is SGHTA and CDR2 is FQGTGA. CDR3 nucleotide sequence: TGTGCCAGCAGCTTAGAGGGGACTAGCGGTGGGTACAATGAGCAGTTCTTC. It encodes CASSLEGTSGGYNEQFF.

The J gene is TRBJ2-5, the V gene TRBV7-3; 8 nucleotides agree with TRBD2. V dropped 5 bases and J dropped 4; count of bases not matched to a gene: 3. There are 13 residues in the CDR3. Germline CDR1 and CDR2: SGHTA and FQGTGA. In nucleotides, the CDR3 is TGTGCCAGCAGCCCGGGGGGGCGAGAGACCCAGTACTTC. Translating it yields CASSPGGRETQYF.

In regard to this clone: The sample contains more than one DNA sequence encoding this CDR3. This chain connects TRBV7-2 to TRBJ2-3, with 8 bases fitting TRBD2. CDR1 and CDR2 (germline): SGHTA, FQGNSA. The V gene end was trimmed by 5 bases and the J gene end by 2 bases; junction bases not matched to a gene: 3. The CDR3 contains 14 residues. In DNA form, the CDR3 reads TGTGCCAGCAGCCCTAGCGGGTTCACAGATACGCAGTATTTT. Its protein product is CASSPSGFTDTQYF.

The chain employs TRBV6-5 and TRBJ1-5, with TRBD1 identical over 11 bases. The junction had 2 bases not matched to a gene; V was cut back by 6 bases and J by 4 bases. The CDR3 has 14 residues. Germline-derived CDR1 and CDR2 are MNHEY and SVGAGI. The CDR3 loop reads CASRGTGGNQPQHF. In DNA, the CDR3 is TGTGCCAGCAGGGGGACAGGGGGGAATCAGCCCCAGCATTTT.

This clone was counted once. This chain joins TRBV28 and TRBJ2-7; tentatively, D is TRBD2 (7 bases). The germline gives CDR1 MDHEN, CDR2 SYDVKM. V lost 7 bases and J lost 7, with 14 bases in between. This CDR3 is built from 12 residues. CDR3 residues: CASKAGGREQYF. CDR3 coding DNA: TGTGCCAGCAAGGCCGGGGGGCGGGAGCAGTACTTC.

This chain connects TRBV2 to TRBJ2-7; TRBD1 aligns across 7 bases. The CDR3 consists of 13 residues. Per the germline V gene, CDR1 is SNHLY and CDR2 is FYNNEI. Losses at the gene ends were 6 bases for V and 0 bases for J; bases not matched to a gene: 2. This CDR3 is CASRDRISYEQYF. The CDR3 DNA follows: TGTGCCAGCAGGGACAGGATCTCCTACGAGCAGTACTTC.